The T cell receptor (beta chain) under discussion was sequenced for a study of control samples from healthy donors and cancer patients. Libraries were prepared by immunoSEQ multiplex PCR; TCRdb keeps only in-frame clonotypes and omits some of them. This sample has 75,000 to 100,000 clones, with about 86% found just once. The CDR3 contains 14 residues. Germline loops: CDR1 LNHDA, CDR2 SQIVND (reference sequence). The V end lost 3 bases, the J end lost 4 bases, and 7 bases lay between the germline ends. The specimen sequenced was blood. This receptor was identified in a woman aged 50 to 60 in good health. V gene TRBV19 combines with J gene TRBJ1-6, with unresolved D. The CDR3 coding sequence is TGTGCCAGTAGTATTTCGGGGTATAATTCACCCCTCCACTTT. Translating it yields CASSISGYNSPLHF.